This TCR beta chain was sequenced during a study of cytomegalovirus exposure and HLA in healthy donors. About the study: Out of about 170 million T cells, an earlier analysis found over 100 million unique TCR beta sequences in total.

Study conclusions and caveats: TCR beta chains associated with HLA were, in a later analysis, more clonally expanded than equally common others. Most likely, a cluster of highly shared sequence variants arose as a sequencing artifact. Fewer N-insertions than the approximately 700-donor mean were reportedly shown by an Asian-associated ancestry cluster in a later analysis.

Primers for the PCR totalled 60 Vbeta and 13 Jbeta. TCRdb keeps only in-frame clones here, not all; method: immunoSEQ multiplex PCR. The sample carries more than 100,000 clones, 63% recorded once. This CDR3 is built from 13 residues. V was pared by 9 bases and J by 5 bases, with 4 bases of the junction left unmatched. CDR1 and CDR2 from the germline V gene are MNHNS and SASEGT. This clone has just a few counts. What it recognizes is unknown. The rearrangement joins TRBV6-1 to TRBJ2-4, with TRBD1 identical over 10 bases. The sample was PBMCs. The source is a man aged 40-49 years in good health and CMV-seropositive. The CDR3 spells CASRGQGENIQYF. Here the CDR3 DNA reads TGTGCCAGTAGAGGACAGGGGGAAAACATTCAGTACTTC.